This is a list of T cell receptor beta chains from one sample in a study of blood T cell repertoires in COVID-19. The data were produced by immunoSEQ multiplex PCR, yet TCRdb's version contains in-frame clones alone and is incomplete. The repertoire has over 150,000 clones, roughly four fifths of them found once; the top ten carry about 7.2%. Sequencing was done on a sample of PBMCs or T cells enriched from blood (not recorded which). The receptors come from a man aged 45-65 years who had recovered from COVID-19. Each CDR3 is given with its conserved first and last residue. A D gene is named only where the DNA matches it firmly. Not every row has a clone size; where given, it reads once, few, many or a size class.

v_call	clone_size	j_call	d_call	cdr3_nt	cdr3_aa
TRBV19	.	TRBJ2-3	TRBD1	TGTGCCAGTAGTTCCAAGACCGACAGGGAAGGCGATACGCAGTATTTT	CASSSKTDREGDTQYF
TRBV6-5	many	TRBJ1-3	.	TGTGCCAGCATCCTGAGTGGAAACACCATATATTTT	CASILSGNTIYF
TRBV6-5	once	TRBJ1-2	TRBD1	TGTGCCAGCATTAGGGACAGGGGACGCTATGGCTACACCTTC	CASIRDRGRYGYTF
TRBV5-1	.	TRBJ2-1	.	TGCGCCAGCAGCTTGGGCAGGCATGAGCAGTTCTTC	CASSLGRHEQFF
TRBV27	.	TRBJ2-1	TRBD1	TGTGCCAGCAGCCCACGGGACAGGGTCTACAATGAGCAGTTCTTC	CASSPRDRVYNEQFF
TRBV7-2	.	TRBJ2-2	TRBD2	TGTGCCAGCAGCCCTAGGCGGGGGATCACCGGGGAGCTGTTTTTT	CASSPRRGITGELFF
TRBV29-1	.	TRBJ2-1	TRBD1	TGCAGCGCCGACAGGGGGCCCCATGAGCAGTTCTTC	CSADRGPHEQFF
TRBV5-1	few	TRBJ2-2	TRBD2	TGCGCCAGCCAGCTTGAGCTAGCGGGGACCGGGGAGCTGTTTTTT	CASQLELAGTGELFF
TRBV6-5	.	TRBJ2-3	.	TGTGCCAGCAGTTACTCGGGCGTCAGCACAGATACGCAGTATTTT	CASSYSGVSTDTQYF
TRBV14	once	TRBJ2-1	.	TGTGCCAGCAGCCGGACTCTCGGGGATGAGCAGTTCTTC	CASSRTLGDEQFF
TRBV2	.	TRBJ1-5	.	TGTGCCAGCAGTGAAGCGCTATATAGCAATCAGCCCCAGCATTTT	CASSEALYSNQPQHF
TRBV2	.	TRBJ1-4	.	TGTGCCAGCAGTGAACCTAGGTCTTTTGGTAATGAAAAACTGTTTTTT	CASSEPRSFGNEKLFF
TRBV3-1/TRBV3-2	.	TRBJ1-4	TRBD1	TGTGCCAGCAGCCAGGGACAGGGGGCGCGGCAAAATGAAAAACTGTTTTTT	CASSQGQGARQNEKLFF
TRBV19	.	TRBJ1-6	TRBD1	TGTGCCAGTAGTCTCCCGGGACAGGGTGGATCACCCCTCCACTTT	CASSLPGQGGSPLHF
TRBV7-2	few	TRBJ1-5	.	TGTGCCAGCAGCTTAGCGCAGGGGAGCATCAGCCCCCAGCATTTT	CASSLAQGSISPQHF
TRBV19	.	TRBJ2-1	TRBD2	TGTGCCAGTAGTATAGGACTAGCGGGGGGGCTTGAGCAGTTCTTC	CASSIGLAGGLEQFF
TRBV2	.	TRBJ2-7	.	TGTGCCAGCAGCTACACTACCGAGCAGTACTTC	CASSYTTEQYF
TRBV5-1	.	TRBJ2-5	TRBD2	TGCGCCAGCAGCGCTGGACTAGCGGTAGAGACCCAGTACTTC	CASSAGLAVETQYF
TRBV12-3/TRBV12-4	.	TRBJ1-5	.	TGTGCCAGCAGTTTAGCGCGGGGTCAGCCCCAGCATTTT	CASSLARGQPQHF
TRBV9	.	TRBJ1-5	.	TGTGCCAGCATAAATCAGCCCCAGCATTTT	CASINQPQHF
TRBV18	.	TRBJ1-2	TRBD1	TGTGCCAGCTCACCGTCGACAGGGTACTATGGCTACACCTTC	CASSPSTGYYGYTF
TRBV7-9	.	TRBJ1-2	.	TGTGCCAGCAGCTTAGCAGGGGCCTCCTATGGCTACACCTTC	CASSLAGASYGYTF